A single sample gave rise to the 23 T cell receptor beta chains below, sequenced in a study of blood T cell repertoires in COVID-19. The method was immunoSEQ multiplex PCR; TCRdb's version includes in-frame clones alone and lacks a portion of them. The sample has fewer than 250,000 clones; 85% to 90% are singletons. Sequenced sample: peripheral blood. These receptors all come from a man aged 25-40 years with COVID-19, enrolled during active disease.

This sequence joins TRBV25-1 and TRBJ2-1; D not certain. Trimming removed 2 bases at V and 16 bases at J, with 15 bases between. This CDR3 is built from 12 residues. Germline CDR1 is MGHDK and CDR2 is SYGVNS. The CDR3 DNA is TGTGCCAGCAGTGAACAAGGAGCCCGTCCATTCTTC. It encodes CASSEQGARPFF.

The chain links TRBV4-3 to TRBJ2-6; the match to TRBD1 covers 8 bases. CDR1 and CDR2 (germline): LGHNA, YSLEER. The CDR3 totals 20 residues. V gave up 0 bases and J gave up 2 bases; unmatched junction bases: 12. CDR3 region: CASSQEAPDRAHAGANVLTF. The CDR3 region has the DNA TGCGCCAGCAGCCAAGAGGCCCCGGACAGGGCACACGCTGGGGCCAACGTCCTGACTTTC.

The rearrangement uses TRBV7-9 and TRBJ1-4; 10 bases line up with TRBD1. This CDR3 spans 19 amino acids. Germline-derived CDR1 and CDR2 are SEHNR and FQNEAQ (reference sequence). J was trimmed by 5 bases and V by 1 base; bases with no gene match: 13. CDR3 sequence: CASSLEVWDRGYKNEKLFF. In DNA, the CDR3 is TGTGCCAGCAGCTTAGAAGTCTGGGACAGGGGCTACAAAAATGAAAAACTGTTTTTT.

The genes are TRBV4-3 and TRBJ1-5; TRBD1 matches 8 bases. This CDR3 has 15 amino acids. Germline assignment: CDR1 LGHNA and CDR2 YSLEER. With 3 bases clipped from V and 6 bases from J, the junction kept 7 bases outside the gene matches. CDR3 nucleotide sequence: TGCGCCAGCAGCCAGCTCCAGGGGGCAGGTCAGCCCCAGCATTTT. Its translation: CASSQLQGAGQPQHF.

This chain links TRBV20-1 with TRBJ1-1; D call uncertain. This CDR3 is built from 11 residues. Germline values: CDR1 DFQATT, CDR2 SNEGSKA (reference sequence). Trimming removed 3 bases at V and 7 bases at J, with 9 bases between. This chain's CDR3 is CSASVADEAFF. The DNA for the CDR3 is TGCAGTGCTAGTGTGGCAGATGAAGCTTTCTTT.

J is TRBJ1-4 and V is TRBV12-3 or TRBV12-4; no firm D call. Trimming left V 0 bases short and J 5 bases short, with 4 bases between. The CDR3 consists of 13 residues. The CDR3 coding sequence is TGTGCCAGCAGTTTAGCGAGAAATGAAAAACTGTTTTTT. It encodes CASSLARNEKLFF.

This sequence joins TRBV6-5 and TRBJ1-2; 7 bases line up with TRBD1. This CDR3 region has 14 residues. Trimming took 6 bases from V and 6 from J; bases not matched to a gene: 10. CDR1 MNHEY and CDR2 SVGAGI come from the germline V gene. CDR3 nucleotides: TGTGCCAGCAGAAGACAGGGCGTGGGGCATGGCTACACCTTC. It encodes CASRRQGVGHGYTF.

V gene TRBV9 combines with J gene TRBJ2-2; weak D call: TRBD1 (6 bases). Trimming removed 6 bases at V and 4 bases at J, with 13 bases between. The germline V gene encodes CDR1 SGDLS and CDR2 YYNGEE. This CDR3 has 14 amino acids. CDR3 sequence (DNA): TGTGCCAGCACCCGGGACAATCCCACCGGGGAGCTGTTTTTT. Translation gives CASTRDNPTGELFF. The full variable domain, completed using reference TRBV9 and TRBJ2-2, is DSGVTQTPKHLITATGQRVTLRCSPRSGDLSVYWYQQSLDQGLQFLIQYYNGEERAKGNILERFSAQQFPDLHSELNLSSLELGDSALYFCASTRDNPTGELFFGEGSRLTVL.

The rearrangement uses TRBV7-2 and TRBJ2-1, with 7 bases lining up with TRBD1. The germline V gene encodes CDR1 SGHTA and CDR2 FQGNSA. After removal of 6 bases from V and 0 bases from J, the junction contained 8 bases not matched to a gene. The CDR3 is 16 amino acids. CDR3 in amino acids: CASRAQGTSSYNEQFF. In DNA, the CDR3 is TGTGCCAGCAGGGCACAGGGGACCAGCTCCTACAATGAGCAGTTCTTC.

This chain joins TRBV12-3 or TRBV12-4 and TRBJ1-1; D is undetermined. This CDR3 is 11 amino acids long. V dropped 8 bases and J dropped 0 bases, with 4 bases sitting between them. CDR3 nucleotides: TGTGCCAGCGGGCTGAACACTGAAGCTTTCTTT. Encoded protein: CASGLNTEAFF.

The chain combines TRBV7-2 with TRBJ2-1; maybe TRBD1 (6 bases). Germline-derived CDR1 and CDR2 are SGHTA and FQGNSA. The V end lost 5 bases, the J end lost 0 bases, and 20 bases lay between the germline ends. This CDR3 spans 18 amino acids. CDR3 residues: CASSPQTGTSVSYNEQFF. The CDR3 bases are TGTGCCAGCAGCCCCCAAACCGGGACATCAGTCTCCTACAATGAGCAGTTCTTC.

The rearrangement links TRBV5-1 to TRBJ2-7; D ambiguous. Trimming took off 0 bases at V and 0 bases at J, with 7 bases between the two ends. The germline gives CDR1 SGHRS, CDR2 YFSETQ. The CDR3 runs to 14 residues. CDR3 region: CASSLGARSYEQYF. The CDR3 nucleotides are TGCGCCAGCAGCTTGGGCGCTCGCTCCTACGAGCAGTACTTC.

This clone came up a few times. The rearrangement joins TRBV19 to TRBJ1-5; TRBD1 is a possible D gene (5 bases). Germline V CDR1 and CDR2: LNHDA, SQIVND (reference sequence). The CDR3 is 14 amino acids. Trimming shortened V by 3 bases and J by 2 bases, and 8 bases separated the two germline ends. The CDR3 reads CASSMQGGNQPQHF. The CDR3 region has the DNA TGTGCCAGTAGTATGCAAGGGGGCAATCAGCCCCAGCATTTT.

The chain recombines TRBV7-6 with TRBJ2-7; D not resolved. Germline V lookup: CDR1 SGHVS, CDR2 FNYEAQ. The germline V and J ends were trimmed by 10 bases and 2 bases, with 9 bases remaining between them. This CDR3 is built from 11 residues. The CDR3 is CAIDTAYEQYF. The DNA for the CDR3 is TGTGCCATAGACACAGCCTACGAGCAGTACTTC.

The rearrangement joins TRBV6-5 to TRBJ2-7, with 7 bases matching TRBD2. CDR1 and CDR2 from the germline V gene are MNHEY and SVGAGI. The CDR3 consists of 15 residues. The V and J ends lost 6 bases and 4 bases, in that order; junction bases with no gene match: 12. DNA for the CDR3: TGTGCCAGCAGCCGCGGGGAGGGCGGGTTTTACGAGCAGTACTTC. Translation: CASSRGEGGFYEQYF.

This clone was seen a handful of times. The chain links TRBV4-3 to TRBJ2-1; 9 bases match TRBD2. The CDR3 contains 19 residues. The V segment lost 5 bases and the J segment 8 bases; nucleotides outside the gene matches: 22. Germline V gene lookup returns CDR1 LGHNA and CDR2 YSLEER. The CDR3 region is CASSFRQGGVIAGDYEQFF. CDR3 DNA: TGCGCCAGCAGCTTCCGACAGGGTGGGGTAATAGCGGGGGACTATGAGCAGTTCTTC.

Written as DNA, the CDR3 is TGTGCCAACCAGGACAGGGTCCACTATGGCTACACCTTC. This codes for CANQDRVHYGYTF. The chain is built from TRBV28 and TRBJ1-2, with 8 bases identical to TRBD1. The CDR3 loop spans 13 amino acids. Per germline, CDR1 MDHEN and CDR2 SYDVKM. The J segment lost 3 bases and the V segment lost 10 bases, leaving 7 bases of the junction unmatched.

The rearrangement uses TRBV3-1 (or the pseudogene TRBV3-2) and TRBJ2-7; 8 bases are a match to TRBD2. CDR1 and CDR2 from the germline V gene are LGHDT and YNNKEL (reference sequence). Germline trimming cut 5 bases from V and 6 bases from J; bases unmatched to any gene: 12. CDR3 size: 15 residues. DNA of the CDR3: TGTGCCAGCAGCACCGGGACTAGAGGGCGGCGCGAGCAGTACTTC. Amino acid sequence: CASSTGTRGRREQYF.

The rearrangement links TRBV29-1 to TRBJ2-5, with D maybe TRBD2 (6 bases). Trimming cost V 7 bases and J 2 bases, with 17 bases left between them. The CDR3 covers 14 residues. Germline CDR1 SQVTM, CDR2 ANQGSEA. The CDR3 coding sequence is TGCAGCGCCGTCCCGGGACTGCATCAAGAGACCCAGTACTTC. It is translated as CSAVPGLHQETQYF. Filled out from reference TRBV29-1 and TRBJ2-5, the complete variable domain reads SAVISQKPSRDICQRGTSLTIQCQVDSQVTMMFWYRQQPGQSLTLIATANQGSEATYESGFVIDKFPISRPNLTFSTLTVSNMSPEDSSIYLCSAVPGLHQETQYFGPGTRLLVL.

The chain links TRBV28 to TRBJ2-1, with TRBD2 matching over 11 bases. This CDR3 has 18 amino acids. The germline V gene has CDR1 MDHEN and CDR2 SYDVKM. The V and J ends lost 6 bases and 7 bases, in that order; junction bases with no gene match: 17. Here the CDR3 reads CASRPINPGLAARNEQFF. CDR3 DNA: TGTGCCAGCAGGCCGATCAATCCGGGACTAGCGGCCCGGAATGAGCAGTTCTTC.

The rearrangement links TRBV4-2 to TRBJ1-5; D may be TRBD1 (6 bases). The germline gives CDR1 LGHNA, CDR2 YNFKEQ. This CDR3 spans 16 amino acids. With 0 bases removed from V and 7 bases from J, the gap between germline ends came to 16 bases. Here the CDR3 reads CASSQDSPLTGQPQHF. The DNA for the CDR3 is TGTGCCAGCAGCCAAGATTCCCCATTGACAGGCCAGCCCCAGCATTTT.

A few counts support this clone. The chain combines TRBV7-3 with TRBJ1-1, with D unresolved. V was shortened by 3 bases and J by 0 bases, with 11 bases between the two germline ends. Germline lookup yields CDR1 SGHTA and CDR2 FQGTGA. The CDR3 spans 15 residues. In DNA, the CDR3 is TGTGCCAGCAGCTTCAGCAACAGTCTGAACACTGAAGCTTTCTTT. Translated: CASSFSNSLNTEAFF.

The chain couples TRBV3-1 (or the pseudogene TRBV3-2) to TRBJ2-3; D is perhaps TRBD1 (6 bases). There are 15 residues in the CDR3. Between the trimmed V and J ends, which lost 1 base and 1 base, there was a span of 9 bases. Germline V gene lookup returns CDR1 LGHDT and CDR2 YNNKEL (reference sequence). Written as DNA, the CDR3 is TGTGCCAGCAGCCAAGTAGCAGGGGGCACAGATACGCAGTATTTT. It codes for CASSQVAGGTDTQYF.